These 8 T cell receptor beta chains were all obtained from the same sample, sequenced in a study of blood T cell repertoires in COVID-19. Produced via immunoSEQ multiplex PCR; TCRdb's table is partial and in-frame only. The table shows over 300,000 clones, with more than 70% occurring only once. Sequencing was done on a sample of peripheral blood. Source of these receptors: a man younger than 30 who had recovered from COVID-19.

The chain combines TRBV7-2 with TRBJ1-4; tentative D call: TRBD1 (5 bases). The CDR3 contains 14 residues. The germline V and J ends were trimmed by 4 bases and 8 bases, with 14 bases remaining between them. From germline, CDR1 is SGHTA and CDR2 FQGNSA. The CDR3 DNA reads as TGTGCCAGCAGCTCCCTGGGGGGGGAGGAAAAACTGTTTTTT. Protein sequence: CASSSLGGEEKLFF.

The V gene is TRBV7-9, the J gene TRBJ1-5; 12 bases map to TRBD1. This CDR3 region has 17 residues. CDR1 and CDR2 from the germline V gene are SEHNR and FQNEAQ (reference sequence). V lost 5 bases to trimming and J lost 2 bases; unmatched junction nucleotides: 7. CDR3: CASSPGTGGGGNQPQHF. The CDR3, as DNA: TGTGCCAGCAGCCCCGGGACAGGGGGCGGGGGCAATCAGCCCCAGCATTTT.

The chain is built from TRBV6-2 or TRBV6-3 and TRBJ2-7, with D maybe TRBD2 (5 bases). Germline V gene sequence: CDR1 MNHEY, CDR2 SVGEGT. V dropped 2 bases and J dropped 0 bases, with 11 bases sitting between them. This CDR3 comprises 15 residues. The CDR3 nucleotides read TGTGCCAGCAGTTACGCTGGACTGAGCTCCTACGAGCAGTACTTC. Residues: CASSYAGLSSYEQYF.

Here the CDR3 reads CASSAGQNTPLHF. CDR3 DNA sequence: TGTGCCAGCAGTGCTGGACAGAATACACCCCTCCACTTT. V and J are TRBV2 and TRBJ1-6, with D maybe TRBD1 (6 bases). The CDR3 loop spans 13 amino acids. The V end was cut by 4 bases, the J end by 11 bases, with 12 bases between. CDR1 and CDR2 from the germline V gene are SNHLY and FYNNEI.

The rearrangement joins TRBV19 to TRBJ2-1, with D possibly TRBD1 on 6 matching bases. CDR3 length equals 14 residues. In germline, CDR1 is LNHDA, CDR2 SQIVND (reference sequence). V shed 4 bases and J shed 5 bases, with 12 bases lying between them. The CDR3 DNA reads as TGTGCCAGTAGTACAGACAGGACACACAATGAGCAGTTCTTC. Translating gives CASSTDRTHNEQFF.

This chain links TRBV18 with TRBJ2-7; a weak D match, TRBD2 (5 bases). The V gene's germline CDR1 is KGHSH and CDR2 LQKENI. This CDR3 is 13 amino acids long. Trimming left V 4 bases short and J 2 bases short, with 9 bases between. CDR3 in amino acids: CASSQRGAYEQYF. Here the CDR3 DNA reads TGTGCCAGCTCACAACGGGGAGCCTACGAGCAGTACTTC.

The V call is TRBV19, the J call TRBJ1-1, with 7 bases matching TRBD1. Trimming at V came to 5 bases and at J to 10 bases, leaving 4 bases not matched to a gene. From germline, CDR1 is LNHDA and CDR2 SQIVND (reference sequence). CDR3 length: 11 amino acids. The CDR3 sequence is CASSFTGVAFF. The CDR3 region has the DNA TGTGCCAGTAGTTTCACAGGGGTAGCTTTCTTT.

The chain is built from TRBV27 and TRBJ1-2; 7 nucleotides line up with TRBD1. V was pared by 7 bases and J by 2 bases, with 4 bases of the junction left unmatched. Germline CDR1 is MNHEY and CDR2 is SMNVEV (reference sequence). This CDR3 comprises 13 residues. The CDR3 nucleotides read TGTGCCAGCAAAATACAGGGGAACTATGGCTACACCTTC. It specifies CASKIQGNYGYTF.